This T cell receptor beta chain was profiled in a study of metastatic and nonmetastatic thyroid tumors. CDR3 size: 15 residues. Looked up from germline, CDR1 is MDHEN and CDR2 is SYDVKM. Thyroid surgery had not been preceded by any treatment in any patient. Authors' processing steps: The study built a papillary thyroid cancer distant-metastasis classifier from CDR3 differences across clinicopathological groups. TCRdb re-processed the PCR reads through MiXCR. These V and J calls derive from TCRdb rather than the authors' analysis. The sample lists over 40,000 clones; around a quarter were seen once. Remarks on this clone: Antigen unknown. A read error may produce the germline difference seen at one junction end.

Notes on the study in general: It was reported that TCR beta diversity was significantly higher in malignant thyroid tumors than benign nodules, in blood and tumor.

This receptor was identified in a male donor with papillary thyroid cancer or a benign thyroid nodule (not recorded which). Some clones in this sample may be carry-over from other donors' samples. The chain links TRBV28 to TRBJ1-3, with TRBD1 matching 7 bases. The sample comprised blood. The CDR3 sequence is CASSLAGGAGNTTYF. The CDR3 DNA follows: TGTGCCAGCAGTTTGGCAGGGGGTGCTGGAAACACCACATATTTT.